This T cell receptor (beta chain) is drawn from a study of cytotoxic CD8 clonotypes in ibrutinib-treated CLL. General observations from the study: Clonotypes that were public were uncommon, and they contracted or stayed stable on treatment. Circulating CD8+ T-cell counts were tracked by baseline clonality, which exceeded that of age-matched healthy donors.

About this clone: Its specificity is unknown.

The germline V gene has CDR1 SNHLY and CDR2 FYNNEI. V lost 7 bases to trimming and J lost 4 bases, with 22 bases between them. The CDR3 contains 16 residues. TCRdb keeps only in-frame clones here, not all; method: immunoSEQ multiplex PCR. The data show roughly 47,000 clones, with around half seen just once and approximately 32% held by the top ten. The material was PBMCs, obtained after 12 months of ibrutinib treatment. The TCR sequence derives from a human donor with chronic lymphocytic leukemia. The gene calls are TRBV2 and TRBJ1-2, with D perhaps matching TRBD1 (6 bases). The CDR3 DNA reads TGTGCCAGCATTTGGGCGGACAGTTTTCGGGTCTATGGCTACACCTTC. It is translated as CASIWADSFRVYGYTF.